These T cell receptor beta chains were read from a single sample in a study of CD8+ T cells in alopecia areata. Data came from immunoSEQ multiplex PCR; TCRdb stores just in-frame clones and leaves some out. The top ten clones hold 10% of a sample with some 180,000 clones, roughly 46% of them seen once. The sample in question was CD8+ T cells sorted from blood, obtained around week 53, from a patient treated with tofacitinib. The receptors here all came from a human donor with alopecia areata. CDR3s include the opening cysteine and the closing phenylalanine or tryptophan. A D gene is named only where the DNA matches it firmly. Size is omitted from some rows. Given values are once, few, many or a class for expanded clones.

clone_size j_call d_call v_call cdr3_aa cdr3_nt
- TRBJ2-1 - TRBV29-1 CSVGGGELYNEQFF TGCAGCGTTGGTGGGGGCGAACTATACAATGAGCAGTTCTTC
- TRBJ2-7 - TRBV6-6 CASSYSVVAESYEQYF TGTGCCAGCAGTTACTCTGTGGTAGCGGAATCCTACGAGCAGTACTTC
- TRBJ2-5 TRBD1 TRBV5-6 CASSFEGQGFQETQYF TGTGCCAGCAGCTTTGAGGGACAGGGGTTCCAAGAGACCCAGTACTTC
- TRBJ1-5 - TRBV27 CASSPRTGANQPQHF TGTGCCAGCAGTCCGAGGACCGGGGCCAATCAGCCCCAGCATTTT
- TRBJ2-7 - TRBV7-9 CARKQGFPLLYEQYF TGTGCCAGAAAACAGGGATTCCCACTACTGTACGAGCAGTACTTC
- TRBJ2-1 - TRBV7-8 CASSLYPGTRNEQFF TGTGCCAGCAGCTTGTACCCCGGGACACGCAATGAGCAGTTCTTC
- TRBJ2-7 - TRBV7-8 CASSLGRHEQYF TGTGCCAGCAGCTTGGGGCGCCACGAGCAGTACTTC
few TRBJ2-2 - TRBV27 CASSSRGSGTGELFF TGTGCCAGCAGTTCGAGGGGGTCGGGCACCGGGGAGCTGTTTTTT
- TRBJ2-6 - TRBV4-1 CASSPWDAESISGANVLTF TGCGCCAGCAGCCCCTGGGACGCCGAGAGTATATCTGGGGCCAACGTCCTGACTTTC
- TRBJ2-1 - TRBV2 CASSELWGDEQFF TGTGCCAGCAGTGAATTATGGGGGGATGAGCAGTTCTTC
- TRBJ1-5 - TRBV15 CATSRGRGGGYNQPQHF TGTGCCACCAGCAGAGGTAGAGGAGGAGGCTACAATCAGCCCCAGCATTTT
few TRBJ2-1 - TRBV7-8 CASSYLRGSLREEQFF TGTGCCAGCAGCTATCTCAGGGGCTCCTTGAGAGAGGAGCAGTTCTTC
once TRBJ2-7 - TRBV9 CASGSSYEQYF TGTGCCAGCGGGAGCTCCTACGAGCAGTACTTC
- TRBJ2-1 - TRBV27 CASSSDVSSYNEQFF TGTGCCAGCAGCTCGGACGTTAGCTCCTACAATGAGCAGTTCTTC
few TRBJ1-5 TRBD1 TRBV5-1 CASSLGTGDNQPQHF TGCGCCAGCAGCCTGGGGACAGGGGACAATCAGCCCCAGCATTTT
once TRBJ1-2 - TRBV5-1 CASGTENYGYTF TGCGCCAGCGGAACAGAAAACTATGGCTACACCTTC
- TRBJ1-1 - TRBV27 CASSLSIHGDTEAFF TGTGCCAGCAGTTTATCGATCCATGGGGACACTGAAGCTTTCTTT
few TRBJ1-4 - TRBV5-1 CASRGTTNEKLFF TGCGCCAGCAGGGGTACAACTAATGAAAAACTGTTTTTT
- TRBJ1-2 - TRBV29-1 CSVVGTHPNYGYTF TGCAGCGTTGTAGGGACCCACCCTAACTATGGCTACACCTTC
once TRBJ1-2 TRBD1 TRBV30 CAYSGQRNGYTF TGTGCCTACTCGGGACAGAGGAATGGCTACACCTTC
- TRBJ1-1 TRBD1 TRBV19 CASSFVDRITTEAFF TGTGCCAGTAGTTTTGTGGACAGGATTACCACTGAAGCTTTCTTT
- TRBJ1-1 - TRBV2 CASTPGTLFDNTEAFF TGTGCCAGCACTCCCGGGACACTTTTTGATAACACTGAAGCTTTCTTT
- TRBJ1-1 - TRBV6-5 CASSDSGLIAEAFF TGTGCCAGCAGTGACTCAGGGCTTATCGCTGAAGCTTTCTTT
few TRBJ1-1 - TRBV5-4 CASSGENTEAFF TGTGCCAGCAGCGGGGAGAACACTGAAGCTTTCTTT
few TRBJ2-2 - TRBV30 CAWNRGTYPTGELFF TGTGCCTGGAATCGTGGGACATATCCCACCGGGGAGCTGTTTTTT
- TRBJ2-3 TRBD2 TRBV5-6 CASSLAWSSGGTDTQYF TGTGCCAGCAGCTTGGCCTGGAGTAGCGGGGGCACAGATACGCAGTATTTT
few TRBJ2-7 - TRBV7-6 CASSSPLRGKFEQYF TGTGCCAGCAGCTCACCCCTAAGGGGGAAATTCGAGCAGTACTTC
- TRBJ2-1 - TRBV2 CASRPRPGLEAEQFF TGTGCCAGCAGACCACGACCGGGCCTCGAGGCTGAGCAGTTCTTC
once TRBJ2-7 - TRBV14 CASSQEVRQGYEQYF TGTGCCAGCAGCCAAGAGGTCCGGCAGGGATACGAGCAGTACTTC
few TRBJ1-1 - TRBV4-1 CASSQANREDTEAFF TGCGCCAGCAGCCAAGCCAACAGGGAAGACACTGAAGCTTTCTTT
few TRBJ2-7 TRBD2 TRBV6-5 CASSGGVSYEQYF TGTGCCAGTTCCGGGGGGGTCTCCTACGAGCAGTACTTC
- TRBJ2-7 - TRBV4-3 CASSHQWGNEQYF TGCGCCAGCAGCCACCAATGGGGGAACGAGCAGTACTTC
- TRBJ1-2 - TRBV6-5 CASSYRQANYGYTF TGTGCCAGCAGTTACAGGCAGGCTAACTATGGCTACACCTTC
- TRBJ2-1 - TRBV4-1 CASSQAGAYNEQFF TGCGCCAGCAGCCAAGCGGGAGCCTACAATGAGCAGTTCTTC
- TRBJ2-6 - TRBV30 CAWALGGFASGANVLTF TGTGCCTGGGCCTTGGGTGGTTTCGCCTCTGGGGCCAACGTCCTGACTTTC
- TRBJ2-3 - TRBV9 CASSVSGHTDTQYF TGTGCCAGCAGCGTAAGCGGGCACACAGATACGCAGTATTTT
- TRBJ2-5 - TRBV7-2 CASSFPGEGLEETQYF TGTGCCAGCAGCTTCCCGGGGGAAGGGTTGGAGGAGACCCAGTACTTC
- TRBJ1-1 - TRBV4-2 CASSQDGNTEAFF TGTGCCAGCAGCCAAGATGGGAACACTGAAGCTTTCTTT
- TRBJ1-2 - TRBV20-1 CSARPDNGYTF TGCAGTGCTAGGCCGGACAATGGCTACACCTTC
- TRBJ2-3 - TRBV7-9 CASSTTDTQYF TGTGCCAGCAGCACCACAGATACGCAGTATTTT
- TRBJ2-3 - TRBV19 CASSDSSRTDTQYF TGTGCCAGTTCCGACTCGTCCCGCACAGATACGCAGTATTTT
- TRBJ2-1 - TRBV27 CASSLRGDLFPEQFF TGTGCCAGCAGTTTGAGGGGAGATCTCTTCCCTGAGCAGTTCTTC
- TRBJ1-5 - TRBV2 CASDGQGNQPQHF TGTGCCAGCGATGGTCAAGGCAATCAGCCCCAGCATTTT
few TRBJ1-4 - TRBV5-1 CASSTTGSGGEKLFF TGCGCCAGCAGCACGACAGGATCGGGAGGAGAAAAACTGTTTTTT
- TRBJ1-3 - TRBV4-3 CASSTTDPWDTIYF TGCGCCAGCAGCACGACAGACCCTTGGGACACCATATATTTT
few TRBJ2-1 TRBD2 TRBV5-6 CASSSLLAGGYNEQFF TGTGCCAGCAGCTCCCTTCTAGCGGGAGGATACAATGAGCAGTTCTTC
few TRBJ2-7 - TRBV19 CASSIPDNEQYF TGTGCCAGTAGTATTCCGGACAACGAGCAGTACTTC
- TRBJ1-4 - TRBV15 CATSRVGTLGGELFF TGTGCCACCAGCAGAGTGGGGACATTGGGCGGGGAACTGTTTTTT
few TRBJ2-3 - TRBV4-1 CASSQEIGGTDTQYF TGCGCCAGCAGCCAAGAAATCGGGGGAACAGATACGCAGTATTTT
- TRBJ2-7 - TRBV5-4 CASSLGQSYEQYF TGTGCCAGCAGCTTGGGACAGAGCTACGAGCAGTACTTC
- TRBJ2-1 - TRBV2 CASSPSGQQFF TGTGCCAGCAGTCCCTCGGGACAGCAGTTCTTC